This TCR beta chain stems from a study of OX40 agonist ivuxolimab in advanced cancers. Study context: Patients with hepatocellular carcinoma, melanoma, renal cell or head and neck cancer made up the dose-escalation patients. Whole-study findings and limits: Averaged across samples, CD8+ T cells carried more expanded clones than CD4+ did.

To note about this clone: What it binds is not known.

CDR3 size: 17 residues. CDR1 and CDR2 from the germline V gene are MNHEY and SMNVEV (reference sequence). J was trimmed by 4 bases and V by 4 bases; bases with no gene match: 6. TCRdb's table, derived via immunoSEQ multiplex PCR, lists solely in-frame clones and lacks some. The sample yields some 70,000 clones, around 85% seen once. The V and J genes are TRBV27 and TRBJ2-5; 16 positions match TRBD2. Sample: CD4+ or CD8+ T cells sorted from blood, taken in a trial of the OX40 agonist ivuxolimab. The TCR comes from an adult with an advanced solid tumor such as melanoma, head and neck, liver or kidney cancer. The CDR3 is CASSWGLAGGPGETQYF. CDR3 bases: TGTGCCAGCAGTTGGGGACTAGCGGGAGGGCCAGGAGAGACCCAGTACTTC.